The 3 T cell receptor beta chains reported below all come from one sample, sequenced in a study of blood T cells in healthy people across ages. A second PCR of about 7 to 11 cycles used a sample-barcoded 5' primer and a J-beta primer mix. One entry per CDR3 protein, called by TCRdb with MiXCR from the 5' RACE reads. The table includes under 2,000,000 distinct CDR3 sequences, roughly 52% detected once. The sample comprised blood. These receptors all come from a woman in her thirties or forties in good health.

The rearrangement joins TRBV9 to TRBJ2-5; D possibly corresponds to TRBD1 (5 bases). In germline, CDR1 is SGDLS, CDR2 YYNGEE. The CDR3 has 14 amino acids. Trimming cost V 0 bases and J 2 bases, with 8 bases left between them. The CDR3: CASSVEPGQETQYF. The CDR3 coding sequence is TGTGCCAGCAGCGTAGAGCCAGGGCAAGAGACCCAGTACTTC.

The chain recombines TRBV12-3 or TRBV12-4 with TRBJ2-3; TRBD1 might be the D (6 bases). Trimming stripped 5 bases from V and 2 bases from J, with 20 bases between. The CDR3 extends over 17 amino acids. CDR3: CASSPGLGQTHTDTQYF. The CDR3 DNA follows: TGTGCCAGCAGTCCGGGGCTAGGACAGACACACACAGATACGCAGTATTTT.

This sequence joins TRBV20-1 and TRBJ2-5; D is undetermined. Germline CDR1 reads DFQATT; CDR2 reads SNEGSKA (reference sequence). The length of the CDR3 is 15 residues. V lost 3 bases, J lost 1 base, and 15 bases lay in between. The CDR3 DNA is TGCAGTGCTAGCTACTTCCCCACAGCCCAAGAGACCCAGTACTTC. As protein: CSASYFPTAQETQYF.